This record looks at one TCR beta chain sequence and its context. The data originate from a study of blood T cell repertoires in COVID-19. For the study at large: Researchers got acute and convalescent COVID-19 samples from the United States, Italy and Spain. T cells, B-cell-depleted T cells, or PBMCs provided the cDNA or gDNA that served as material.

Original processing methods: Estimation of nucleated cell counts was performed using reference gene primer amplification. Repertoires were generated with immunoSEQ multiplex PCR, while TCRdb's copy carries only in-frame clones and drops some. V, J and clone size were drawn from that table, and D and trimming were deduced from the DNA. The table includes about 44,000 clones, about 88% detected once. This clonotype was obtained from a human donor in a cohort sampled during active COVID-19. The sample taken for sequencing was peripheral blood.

In DNA, the CDR3 is TGTGCCAGCAGCCAGCGGGGGGGCACAGATACGCAGTATTTT. It encodes CASSQRGGTDTQYF. The chain employs TRBV6-4 and TRBJ2-3; 9 nucleotides line up with TRBD2. The CDR3 consists of 14 residues. V gave up 6 bases and J gave up 1 base; unmatched junction bases: 2. CDR1 MRHNA and CDR2 SNTAGT come from the germline V gene.